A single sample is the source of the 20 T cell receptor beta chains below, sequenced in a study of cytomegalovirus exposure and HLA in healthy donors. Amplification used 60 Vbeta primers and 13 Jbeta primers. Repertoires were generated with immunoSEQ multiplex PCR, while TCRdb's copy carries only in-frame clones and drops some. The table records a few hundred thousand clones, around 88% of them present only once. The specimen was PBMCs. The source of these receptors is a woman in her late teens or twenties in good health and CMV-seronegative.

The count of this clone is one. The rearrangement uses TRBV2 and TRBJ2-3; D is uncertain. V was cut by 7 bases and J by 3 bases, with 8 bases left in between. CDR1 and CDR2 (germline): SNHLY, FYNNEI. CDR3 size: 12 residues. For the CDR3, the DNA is TGTGCCAGCATGAGGATAACAGATACGCAGTATTTT. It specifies CASMRITDTQYF.

CDR3 protein: CASSLPLTVTYEQYF. As DNA, the CDR3 is TGTGCCAGCAGCCTGCCCCTGACAGTAACCTACGAGCAGTACTTC. The chain is built from TRBV5-6 and TRBJ2-7; possibly TRBD1 for D (5 bases). The V and J ends lost 4 bases and 2 bases respectively, with 16 bases between them. The CDR3 covers 15 residues. CDR1 is SGHDT, CDR2 YYEEEE, per germline.

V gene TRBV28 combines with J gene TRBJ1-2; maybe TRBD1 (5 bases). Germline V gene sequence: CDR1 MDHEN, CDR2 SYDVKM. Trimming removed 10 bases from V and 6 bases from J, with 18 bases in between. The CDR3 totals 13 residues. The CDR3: CATPRQGRNGYTF. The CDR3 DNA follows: TGTGCCACCCCCCGGCAGGGAAGGAATGGCTACACCTTC.

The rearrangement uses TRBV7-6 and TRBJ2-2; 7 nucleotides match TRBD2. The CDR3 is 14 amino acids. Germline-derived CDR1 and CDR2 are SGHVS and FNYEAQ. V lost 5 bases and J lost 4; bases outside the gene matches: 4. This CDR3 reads CASSRGSGTGELFF. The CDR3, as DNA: TGTGCCAGCAGCCGCGGGAGCGGCACCGGGGAGCTGTTTTTT. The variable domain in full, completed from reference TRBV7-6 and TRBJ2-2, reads GAGVSQSPRYKVTKRGQDVALRCDPISGHVSLYWYRQALGQGPEFLTYFNYEAQQDKSGLPNDRFSAERPEGSISTLTIQRTEQRDSAMYRCASSRGSGTGELFFGEGSRLTVL.

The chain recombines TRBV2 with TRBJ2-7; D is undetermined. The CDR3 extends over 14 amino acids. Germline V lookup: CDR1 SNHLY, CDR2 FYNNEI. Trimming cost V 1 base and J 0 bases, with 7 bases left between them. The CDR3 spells CASSEDPSSYEQYF. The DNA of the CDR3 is TGTGCCAGCAGTGAAGACCCGAGCTCCTACGAGCAGTACTTC.

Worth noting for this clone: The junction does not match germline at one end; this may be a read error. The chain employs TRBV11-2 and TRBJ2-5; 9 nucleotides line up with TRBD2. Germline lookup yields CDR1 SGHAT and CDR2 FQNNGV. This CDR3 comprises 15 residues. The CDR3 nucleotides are TGTGCCAGCAGCTTAGGTGGCGGGGGGGAAGACACCCAGTACTTC. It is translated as CASSLGGGGEDTQYF. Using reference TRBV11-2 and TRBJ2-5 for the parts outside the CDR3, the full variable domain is EAGVAQSPRYKIIEKRQSVAFWCNPISGHATLYWYQQILGQGPKLLIQFQNNGVVDDSQLPKDRFSAERLKGVDSTLKIQPAKLEDSAVYLCASSLGGGGEDTQYFGPGTRLLVL.

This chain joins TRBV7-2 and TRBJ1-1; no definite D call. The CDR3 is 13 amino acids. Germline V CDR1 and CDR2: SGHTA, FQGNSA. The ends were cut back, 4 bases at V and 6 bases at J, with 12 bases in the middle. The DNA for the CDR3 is TGTGCCAGCAGCTCCCGGGAGCAGGCTGAAGCTTTCTTT. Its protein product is CASSSREQAEAFF.

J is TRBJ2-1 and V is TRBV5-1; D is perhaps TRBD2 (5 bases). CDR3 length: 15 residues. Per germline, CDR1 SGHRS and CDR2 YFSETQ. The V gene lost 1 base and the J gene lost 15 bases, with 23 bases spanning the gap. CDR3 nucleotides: TGCGCCAGCAGCTTGTCGCTGGGCGGGCTAGGTGGGCTGTTCTTC. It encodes CASSLSLGGLGGLFF.

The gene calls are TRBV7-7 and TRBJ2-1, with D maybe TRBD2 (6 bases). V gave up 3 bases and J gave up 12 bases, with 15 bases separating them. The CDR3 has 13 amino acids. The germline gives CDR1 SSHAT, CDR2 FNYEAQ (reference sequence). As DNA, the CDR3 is TGTGCCAGCAGCTTTGAAAGCGGGTTTCCGCAGTTCTTC. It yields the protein CASSFESGFPQFF.

CDR3 in DNA: TGTGCCAGCAGTGGAGGGACAGGGGGCGGGGGCGGGGAGCTGTTTTTT. Its translation: CASSGGTGGGGGELFF. The chain carries TRBV25-1 and TRBJ2-2, with 12 bases fitting TRBD1. The CDR3 spans 16 residues. Germline values: CDR1 MGHDK, CDR2 SYGVNS. Trimming removed 4 bases from V and 7 bases from J; junction bases left unmatched: 7.

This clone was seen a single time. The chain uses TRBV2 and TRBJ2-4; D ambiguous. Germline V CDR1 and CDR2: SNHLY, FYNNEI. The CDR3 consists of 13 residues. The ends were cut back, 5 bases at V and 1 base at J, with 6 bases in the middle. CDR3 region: CASSPEAKNIQYF. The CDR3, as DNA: TGTGCCAGCAGTCCTGAGGCCAAAAACATTCAGTACTTC.

The CDR3 region is CASSYSASGYEQYF. The CDR3 coding sequence is TGTGCCAGCAGTTACTCGGCTAGCGGGTACGAGCAGTACTTC. This rearrangement joins TRBV6-6 to TRBJ2-7, with 8 nucleotides matching TRBD2. The germline V gene encodes CDR1 MNHNY and CDR2 SVGAGI (reference sequence). The CDR3 totals 14 residues. V shed 0 bases and J 4 bases; nucleotides not matched to a gene: 2.

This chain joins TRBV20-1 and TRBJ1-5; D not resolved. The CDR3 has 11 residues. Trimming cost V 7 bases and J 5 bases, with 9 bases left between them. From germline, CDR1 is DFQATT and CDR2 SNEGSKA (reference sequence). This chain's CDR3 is CSDPVDQPQHF. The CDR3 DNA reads TGCAGTGACCCGGTGGATCAGCCCCAGCATTTT.

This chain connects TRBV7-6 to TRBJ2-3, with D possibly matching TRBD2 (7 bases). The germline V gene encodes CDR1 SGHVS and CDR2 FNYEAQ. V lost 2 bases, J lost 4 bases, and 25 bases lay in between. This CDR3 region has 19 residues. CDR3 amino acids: CASSLRGGLRVWSADTQYF. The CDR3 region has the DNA TGTGCCAGCAGCTTAAGGGGGGGCCTGAGGGTGTGGAGCGCAGATACGCAGTATTTT.

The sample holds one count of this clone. In nucleotides, the CDR3 is TGTGCCAGCAGCCGGGACAGGGGGACTAACTATGGCTACACCTTC. Protein sequence: CASSRDRGTNYGYTF. The genes are TRBV5-6 and TRBJ1-2, with 11 bases that match TRBD1. The CDR3 length is 15 residues. V shed 4 bases and J 0 bases; nucleotides not matched to a gene: 2. CDR1 is SGHDT, CDR2 YYEEEE, per germline.

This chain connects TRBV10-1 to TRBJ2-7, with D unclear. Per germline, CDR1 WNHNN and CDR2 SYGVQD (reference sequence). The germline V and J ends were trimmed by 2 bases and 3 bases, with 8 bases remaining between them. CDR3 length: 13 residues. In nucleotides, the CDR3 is TGCGCCAGCAGTGAGCCACCAGTCTACGAGCAGTACTTC. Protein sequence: CASSEPPVYEQYF.

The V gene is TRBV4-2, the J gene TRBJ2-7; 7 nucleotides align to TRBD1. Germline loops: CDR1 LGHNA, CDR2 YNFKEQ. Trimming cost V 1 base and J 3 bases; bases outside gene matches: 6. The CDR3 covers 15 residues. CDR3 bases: TGTGCCAGCAGCCAAGCCCGGGACAGTAACTACGAGCAGTACTTC. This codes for CASSQARDSNYEQYF.

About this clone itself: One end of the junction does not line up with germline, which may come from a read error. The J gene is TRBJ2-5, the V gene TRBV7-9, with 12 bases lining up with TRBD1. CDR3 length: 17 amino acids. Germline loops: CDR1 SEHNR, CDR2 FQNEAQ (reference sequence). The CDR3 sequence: CSSSFPRDRGRQETQYF. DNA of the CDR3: TGTTCCAGCAGCTTCCCTAGGGACAGGGGGCGTCAAGAGACCCAGTACTTC. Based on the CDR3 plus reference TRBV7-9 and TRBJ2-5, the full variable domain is DTGVSQNPRHKITKRGQNVTFRCDPISEHNRLYWYRQTLGQGPEFLTYFQNEAQLEKSRLLSDRFSAERPKGSFSTLEIQRTEQGDSAMYLCSSSFPRDRGRQETQYFGPGTRLLVL.

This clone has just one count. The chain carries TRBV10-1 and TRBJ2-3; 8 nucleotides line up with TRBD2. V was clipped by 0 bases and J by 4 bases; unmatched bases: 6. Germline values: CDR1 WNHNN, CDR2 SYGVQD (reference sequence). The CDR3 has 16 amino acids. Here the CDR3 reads CASSESWAGGADTQYF. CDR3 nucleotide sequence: TGCGCCAGCAGTGAGTCGTGGGCGGGAGGAGCAGATACGCAGTATTTT.

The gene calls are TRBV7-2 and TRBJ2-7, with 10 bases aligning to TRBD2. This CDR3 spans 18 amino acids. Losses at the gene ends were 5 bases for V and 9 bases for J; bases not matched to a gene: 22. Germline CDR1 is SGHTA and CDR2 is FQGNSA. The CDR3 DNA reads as TGTGCCAGCAGCCCCTCGCCATTTAGCGGGAGGACCCCTCCGAGGCAGTACTTC. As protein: CASSPSPFSGRTPPRQYF. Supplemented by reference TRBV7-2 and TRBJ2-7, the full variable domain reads GAGVSQSPSNKVTEKGKDVELRCDPISGHTALYWYRQSLGQGLEFLIYFQGNSAPDKSGLPSDRFSAERTGGSVSTLTIQRTQQEDSAVYLCASSPSPFSGRTPPRQYFGPGTRLTVT.